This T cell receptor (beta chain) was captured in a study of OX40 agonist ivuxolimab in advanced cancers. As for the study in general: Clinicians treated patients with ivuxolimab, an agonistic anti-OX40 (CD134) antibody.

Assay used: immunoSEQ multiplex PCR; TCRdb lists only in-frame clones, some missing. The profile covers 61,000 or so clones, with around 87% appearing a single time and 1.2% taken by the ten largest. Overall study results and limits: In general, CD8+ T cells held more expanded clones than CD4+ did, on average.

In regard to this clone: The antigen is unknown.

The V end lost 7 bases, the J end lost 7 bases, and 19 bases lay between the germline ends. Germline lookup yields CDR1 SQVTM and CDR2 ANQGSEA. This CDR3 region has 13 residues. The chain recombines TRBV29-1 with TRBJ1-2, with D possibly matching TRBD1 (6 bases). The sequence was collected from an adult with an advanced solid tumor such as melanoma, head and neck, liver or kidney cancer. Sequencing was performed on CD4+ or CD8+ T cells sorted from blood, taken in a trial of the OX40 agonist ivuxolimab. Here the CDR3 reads CSGLSDSQGGYTF. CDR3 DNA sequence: TGCAGCGGTCTCTCGGACAGCCAGGGTGGCTACACCTTC.